These 22 T cell receptor beta chains originate from one sample sequenced in a study of blood T cell repertoires in COVID-19. Only in-frame clones appear in the TCRdb table, and some are missing; sequencing was by immunoSEQ multiplex PCR. The sample consists of around 250,000 clones, 80% to 95% of them appearing once. Specimen: PBMCs or T cells enriched from blood (not recorded which). All receptors come from a middle-aged man who had been exposed to COVID-19.

V and J are TRBV30 and TRBJ2-3; 10 nucleotides align to TRBD1. The junction had 1 base not matched to a gene; V was cut back by 2 bases and J by 5 bases. Germline lookup yields CDR1 GTSNPN and CDR2 SVGIG (reference sequence). The CDR3 is 13 residues long. The CDR3 spells CAWSRTGGDTQYF. For the CDR3, the DNA is TGTGCCTGGAGTAGGACAGGGGGAGATACGCAGTATTTT.

The V call is TRBV11-2, the J call TRBJ1-2; no firm D call. Germline V gene data show CDR1 as SGHAT and CDR2 as FQNNGV. V shed 0 bases and J shed 3 bases, with 14 bases lying between them. The CDR3 runs to 16 residues. The CDR3 DNA follows: TGTGCCAGCAGCTTAGATGCGTGGGCTCGGCACTATGGCTACACCTTC. It encodes CASSLDAWARHYGYTF.

In this sample, this clone turned up once. The chain recombines TRBV28 with TRBJ2-5; TRBD1 matches at 8 bases. CDR3 length equals 14 residues. Per germline, CDR1 MDHEN and CDR2 SYDVKM. Trimming at V came to 2 bases and at J to 4 bases, leaving 3 bases not matched to a gene. CDR3 amino acids: CASSLTGGVETQYF. CDR3 nucleotides: TGTGCCAGCAGTTTAACAGGGGGAGTAGAGACCCAGTACTTC.

The V gene is TRBV7-9, the J gene TRBJ2-7; weak D call: TRBD1 (5 bases). This CDR3 spans 16 amino acids. V lost 6 bases and J lost 1, with 19 bases in between. Germline V gives CDR1 SEHNR, CDR2 FQNEAQ (reference sequence). The CDR3 DNA sequence: TGTGCCAGCAGGATAAATGAAGGACAAGCATCCTACGAGCAGTACTTC. This encodes CASRINEGQASYEQYF.

This chain uses TRBV4-3 with TRBJ2-2, with TRBD2 matching 7 bases. The junction had 4 bases not matched to a gene; V was cut back by 2 bases and J by 7 bases. Per the germline V gene, CDR1 is LGHNA and CDR2 is YSLEER. The CDR3 spans 14 residues. In DNA form, the CDR3 reads TGCGCCAGCAGCCAAAGACTAGCTGGCGGGGAGCTGTTTTTT. Translating gives CASSQRLAGGELFF.

In its sample, this clone was seen a few times. This sequence joins TRBV9 and TRBJ2-1, with 10 bases aligning to TRBD2. Germline V lookup: CDR1 SGDLS, CDR2 YYNGEE. This CDR3 has 15 residues. With 3 bases clipped from V and 9 bases from J, the junction kept 9 bases outside the gene matches. CDR3 sequence reads: CASSAPSGSMSEQFF. CDR3 coding DNA: TGTGCCAGCAGCGCGCCTAGCGGGAGCATGAGTGAGCAGTTCTTC.

The chain carries TRBV6-5 and TRBJ2-3; 10 bases are a match to TRBD1. Germline-derived CDR1 and CDR2 are MNHEY and SVGAGI. V shed 4 bases, J shed 3 bases, and the junction held 4 bases outside the gene matches. This CDR3 spans 15 amino acids. The CDR3 here is CASSFGTGATDTQYF. CDR3 bases: TGTGCCAGCAGTTTCGGGACAGGGGCTACAGATACGCAGTATTTT.

The CDR3 sequence: CASSPNVGANTEAFF. The CDR3 nucleotides read TGTGCCAGCAGCCCCAACGTAGGGGCGAACACTGAAGCTTTCTTT. V is TRBV7-3 and J is TRBJ1-1, with D possibly being TRBD1 (5 bases). The germline V gene encodes CDR1 SGHTA and CDR2 FQGTGA. The CDR3 extends over 15 amino acids. The V and J ends lost 5 bases and 1 base respectively, with 14 bases between them.

The V gene is TRBV9, the J gene TRBJ2-2; TRBD1 aligns across 8 bases. The CDR3 sequence is 15 residues long. V shed 3 bases, J shed 1 base, and the junction held 2 bases outside the gene matches. CDR1 and CDR2 from the germline V gene are SGDLS and YYNGEE. CDR3 loop: CASSGGQGNTGELFF. The DNA of the CDR3 is TGTGCCAGCAGCGGCGGACAGGGGAACACCGGGGAGCTGTTTTTT.

This CDR3 is CASSFRLAGNEQFF. The CDR3 DNA follows: TGCGCCAGCAGCTTTCGACTAGCGGGCAATGAGCAGTTCTTC. V usage is TRBV5-1 and J usage is TRBJ2-1, with TRBD2 identical over 10 bases. CDR3 size: 14 residues. Germline loops: CDR1 SGHRS, CDR2 YFSETQ. Trimming removed 2 bases from V and 6 bases from J; junction bases left unmatched: 2.

The V gene is TRBV5-1, the J gene TRBJ2-4; tentatively, D is TRBD1 (6 bases). The CDR3 extends over 14 amino acids. V was clipped by 2 bases and J by 7 bases, with 13 bases between them. Germline-derived CDR1 and CDR2 are SGHRS and YFSETQ. DNA for the CDR3: TGCGCCAGCAGCTTACAGGGTTCAGAGAACATTCAGTACTTC. Its protein is CASSLQGSENIQYF.

The chain is built from TRBV3-1 (or the pseudogene TRBV3-2) and TRBJ2-7; TRBD2 matches at 8 bases. The CDR3 totals 15 residues. Looked up from germline, CDR1 is LGHDT and CDR2 is YNNKEL (reference sequence). The V segment lost 1 base and the J segment 3 bases; nucleotides outside the gene matches: 5. The CDR3 DNA sequence: TGTGCCAGCAGCCAAGGGACCACTAGCGGCTACGAGCAGTACTTC. Protein sequence: CASSQGTTSGYEQYF.

This rearrangement joins TRBV2 to TRBJ2-2; D is perhaps TRBD1 (5 bases). Germline loops: CDR1 SNHLY, CDR2 FYNNEI. Trimming removed 4 bases at V and 5 bases at J, with 8 bases between. The CDR3 runs 13 residues. The CDR3: CASSAGFTGELFF. As DNA, the CDR3 is TGTGCCAGCAGTGCAGGGTTTACCGGGGAGCTGTTTTTT.

V usage is TRBV4-2 and J usage is TRBJ2-1; D may be TRBD2 (6 bases). CDR1 is LGHNA, CDR2 YNFKEQ, per germline. Between the trimmed V and J ends, which lost 4 bases and 5 bases, there was a span of 9 bases. This CDR3 is 13 amino acids long. CDR3 in DNA: TGTGCCAGCAGCCTGACTAGGGACAATGAGCAGTTCTTC. This gives the protein CASSLTRDNEQFF.

The chain couples TRBV9 to TRBJ1-1, with a possible D match to TRBD1 (5 bases). Germline CDR1 SGDLS, CDR2 YYNGEE. This CDR3 is 13 amino acids long. With 4 bases removed from V and 1 base from J, the gap between germline ends came to 8 bases. Here the CDR3 reads CASSQGGNTEAFF. CDR3 nucleotides: TGTGCCAGCAGCCAGGGAGGGAACACTGAAGCTTTCTTT.

This clone was picked up one time. The gene calls are TRBV27 and TRBJ1-4, with D possibly matching TRBD1 (5 bases). Germline CDR1 MNHEY, CDR2 SMNVEV (reference sequence). Deletions cut 5 bases from V and 6 bases from J, with 13 bases between. The CDR3 length is 14 residues. The CDR3 protein is CASSELRADEKLFF. Here the CDR3 DNA reads TGTGCCAGCAGTGAACTCAGGGCAGATGAAAAACTGTTTTTT.

The chain carries TRBV28 and TRBJ2-7, with 7 bases that match TRBD2. V lost 4 bases and J lost 3; bases outside the gene matches: 9. Per germline, CDR1 MDHEN and CDR2 SYDVKM. The CDR3 covers 15 residues. The CDR3 DNA reads TGTGCCAGCAGTTCTGGACTAGATCAGGTCTACGAGCAGTACTTC. This codes for CASSSGLDQVYEQYF.

The chain combines TRBV3-1 (or the pseudogene TRBV3-2) with TRBJ2-2; a possible D gene is TRBD1 (6 bases). CDR1 and CDR2 (germline): LGHDT, YNNKEL (reference sequence). This CDR3 contains 15 residues. V was clipped by 5 bases and J by 0 bases, with 10 bases between them. This CDR3 is CASSAGTPNTGELFF. DNA of the CDR3: TGTGCCAGCAGCGCCGGGACACCGAACACCGGGGAGCTGTTTTTT.

The chain carries TRBV27 and TRBJ1-1; D remains unclear. From germline, CDR1 is MNHEY and CDR2 SMNVEV (reference sequence). The CDR3 consists of 18 residues. The germline V and J ends were trimmed by 5 bases and 0 bases, with 22 bases remaining between them. CDR3 residues: CASSRLPISQTMNTEAFF. CDR3 DNA: TGTGCCAGCAGTAGATTACCCATCAGTCAAACCATGAACACTGAAGCTTTCTTT.

The V call is TRBV6-5, the J call TRBJ2-2, with 8 bases matching TRBD1. Germline-derived CDR1 and CDR2 are MNHEY and SVGAGI. The length of the CDR3 is 14 residues. J gave up 6 bases and V 6 bases, and 6 bases lay outside the gene matches. CDR3: CASSWTGLAGELFF. The CDR3 coding sequence is TGTGCCAGCAGCTGGACAGGGTTGGCCGGGGAGCTGTTTTTT.

This clone was detected once. The chain joins TRBV19 to TRBJ2-1, with 9 bases identical to TRBD1. The V gene's germline CDR1 is LNHDA and CDR2 SQIVND (reference sequence). Trimming took 5 bases from V and 4 from J; bases not matched to a gene: 9. The CDR3 covers 16 residues. CDR3 coding DNA: TGTGCCAGTAGTCCCGGACGGACAGGGGTTTACAATGAGCAGTTCTTC. This codes for CASSPGRTGVYNEQFF.

As DNA, the CDR3 is TGTGCCAGCAGCCAGGGGCCGGCCGGCGAGCAGTACTTC. Amino acids: CASSQGPAGEQYF. V and J are TRBV7-6 and TRBJ2-7; tentative D call: TRBD1 (6 bases). The V and J ends lost 5 bases and 6 bases respectively, with 14 bases between them. Germline V lookup: CDR1 SGHVS, CDR2 FNYEAQ. The CDR3 extends over 13 amino acids.